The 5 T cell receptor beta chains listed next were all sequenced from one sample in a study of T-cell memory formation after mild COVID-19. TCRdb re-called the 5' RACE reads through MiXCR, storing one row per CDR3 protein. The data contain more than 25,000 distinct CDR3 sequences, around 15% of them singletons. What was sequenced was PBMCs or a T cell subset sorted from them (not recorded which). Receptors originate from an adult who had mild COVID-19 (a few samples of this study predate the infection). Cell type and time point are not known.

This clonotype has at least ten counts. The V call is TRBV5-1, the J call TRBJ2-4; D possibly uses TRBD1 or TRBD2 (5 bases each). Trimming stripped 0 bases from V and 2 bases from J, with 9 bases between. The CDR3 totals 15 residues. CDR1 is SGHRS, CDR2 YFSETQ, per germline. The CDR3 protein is CASSLEGEPKNIQYF. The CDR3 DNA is TGCGCCAGCAGCTTGGAAGGGGAGCCCAAAAACATTCAGTACTTC.

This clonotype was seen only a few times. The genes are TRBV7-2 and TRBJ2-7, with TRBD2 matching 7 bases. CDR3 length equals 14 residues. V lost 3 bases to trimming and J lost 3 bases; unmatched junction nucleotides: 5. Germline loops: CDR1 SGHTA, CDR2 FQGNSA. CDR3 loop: CASSFGEGGYEQYF. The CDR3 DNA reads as TGTGCCAGCAGCTTTGGGGAGGGAGGCTACGAGCAGTACTTC. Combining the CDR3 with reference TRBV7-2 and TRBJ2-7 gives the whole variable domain GAGVSQSPSNKVTEKGKDVELRCDPISGHTALYWYRQSLGQGLEFLIYFQGNSAPDKSGLPSDRFSAERTGGSVSTLTIQRTQQEDSAVYLCASSFGEGGYEQYFGPGTRLTVT.

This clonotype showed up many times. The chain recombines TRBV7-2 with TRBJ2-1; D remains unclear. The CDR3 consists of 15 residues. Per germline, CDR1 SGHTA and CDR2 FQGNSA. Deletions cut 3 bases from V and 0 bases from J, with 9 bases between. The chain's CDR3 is CASSFDWNSYNEQFF. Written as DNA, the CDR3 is TGTGCCAGCAGCTTCGACTGGAACTCCTACAATGAGCAGTTCTTC.

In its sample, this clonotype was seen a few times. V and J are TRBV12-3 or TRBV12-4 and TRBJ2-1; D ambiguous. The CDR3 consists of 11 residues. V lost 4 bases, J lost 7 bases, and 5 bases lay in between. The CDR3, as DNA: TGTGCCAGCAGTTCCTTTAATGAGCAGTTCTTC. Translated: CASSSFNEQFF.

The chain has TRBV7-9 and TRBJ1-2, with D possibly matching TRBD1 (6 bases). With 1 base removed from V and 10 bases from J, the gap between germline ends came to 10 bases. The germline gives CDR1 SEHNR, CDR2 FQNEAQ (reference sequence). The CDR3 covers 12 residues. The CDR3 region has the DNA TGTGCCAGCAGCTTAGATTCAGGGGACTACACCTTC. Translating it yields CASSLDSGDYTF.